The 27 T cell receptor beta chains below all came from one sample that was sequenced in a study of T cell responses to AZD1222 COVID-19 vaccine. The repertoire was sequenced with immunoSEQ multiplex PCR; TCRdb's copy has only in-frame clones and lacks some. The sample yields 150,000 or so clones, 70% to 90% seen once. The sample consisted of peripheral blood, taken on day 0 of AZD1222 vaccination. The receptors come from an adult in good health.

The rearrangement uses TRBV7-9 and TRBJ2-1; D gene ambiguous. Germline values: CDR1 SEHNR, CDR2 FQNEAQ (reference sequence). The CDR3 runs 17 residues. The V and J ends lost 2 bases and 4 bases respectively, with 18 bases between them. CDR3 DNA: TGTGCCAGCAGCTTAACCCCTCTAAGAGGCGGATACAATGAGCAGTTCTTC. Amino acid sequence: CASSLTPLRGGYNEQFF. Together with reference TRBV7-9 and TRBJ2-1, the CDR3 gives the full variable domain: DTGVSQNPRHKITKRGQNVTFRCDPISEHNRLYWYRQTLGQGPEFLTYFQNEAQLEKSRLLSDRFSAERPKGSFSTLEIQRTEQGDSAMYLCASSLTPLRGGYNEQFFGPGTRLTVL.

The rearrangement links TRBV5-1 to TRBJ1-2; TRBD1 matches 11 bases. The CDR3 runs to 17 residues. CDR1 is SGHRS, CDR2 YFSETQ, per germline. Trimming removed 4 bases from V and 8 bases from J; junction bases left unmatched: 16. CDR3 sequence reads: CASSLRRVGQGAGGYTF. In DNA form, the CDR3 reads TGCGCCAGCAGCCTCCGCCGGGTTGGACAGGGGGCTGGAGGCTACACCTTC.

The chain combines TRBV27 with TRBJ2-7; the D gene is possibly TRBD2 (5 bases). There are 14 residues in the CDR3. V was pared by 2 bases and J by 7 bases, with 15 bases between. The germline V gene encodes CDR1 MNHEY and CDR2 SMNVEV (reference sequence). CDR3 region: CASSLGAARGEQYF. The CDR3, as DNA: TGTGCCAGCAGTTTAGGAGCGGCCCGCGGTGAGCAGTACTTC.

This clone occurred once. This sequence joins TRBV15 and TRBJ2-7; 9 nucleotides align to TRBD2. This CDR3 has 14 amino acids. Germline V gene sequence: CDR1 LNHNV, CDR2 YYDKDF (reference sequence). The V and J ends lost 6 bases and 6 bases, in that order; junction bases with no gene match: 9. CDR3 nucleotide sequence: TGTGCCACCAGTCCGGCGGGAGGGCCCAGCGAGCAGTACTTC. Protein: CATSPAGGPSEQYF.

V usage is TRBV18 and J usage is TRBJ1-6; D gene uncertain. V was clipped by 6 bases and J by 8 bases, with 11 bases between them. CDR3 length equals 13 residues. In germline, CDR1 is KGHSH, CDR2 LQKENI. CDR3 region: CASSESGDSPLHF. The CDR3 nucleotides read TGTGCCAGCTCCGAGTCGGGAGATTCACCCCTCCACTTT.

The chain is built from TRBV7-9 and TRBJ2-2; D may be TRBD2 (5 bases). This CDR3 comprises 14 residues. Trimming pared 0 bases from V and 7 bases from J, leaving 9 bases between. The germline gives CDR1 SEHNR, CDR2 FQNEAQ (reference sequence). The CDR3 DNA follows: TGTGCCAGCAGCTTAGCGGGAGCAGGCGGGGAGCTGTTTTTT. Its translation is CASSLAGAGGELFF.

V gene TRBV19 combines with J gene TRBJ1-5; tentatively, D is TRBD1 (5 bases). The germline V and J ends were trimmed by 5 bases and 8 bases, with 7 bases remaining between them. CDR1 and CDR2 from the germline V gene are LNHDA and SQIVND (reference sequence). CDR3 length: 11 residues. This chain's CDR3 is CASSDRKPQHF. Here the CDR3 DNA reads TGTGCCAGTAGTGACAGAAAGCCCCAGCATTTT.

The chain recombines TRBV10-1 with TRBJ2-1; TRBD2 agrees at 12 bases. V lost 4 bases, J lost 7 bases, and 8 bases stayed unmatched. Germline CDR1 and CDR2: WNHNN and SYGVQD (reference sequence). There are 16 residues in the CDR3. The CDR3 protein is CASSGRGTSGYNEQFF. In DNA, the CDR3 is TGCGCCAGCAGTGGCCGGGGGACTAGCGGGTATAATGAGCAGTTCTTC.

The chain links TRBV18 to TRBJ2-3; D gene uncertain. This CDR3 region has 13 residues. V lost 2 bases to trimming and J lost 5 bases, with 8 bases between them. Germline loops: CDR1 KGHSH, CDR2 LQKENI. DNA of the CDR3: TGTGCCAGCTCACCAGGGTTCAAAGATACGCAGTATTTT. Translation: CASSPGFKDTQYF.

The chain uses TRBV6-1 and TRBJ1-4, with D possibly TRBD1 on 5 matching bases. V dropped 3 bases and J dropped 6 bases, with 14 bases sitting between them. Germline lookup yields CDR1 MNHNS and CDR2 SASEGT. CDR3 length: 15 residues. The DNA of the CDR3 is TGTGCCAGCAGTGAGGGGACGGCAAAATATGAAAAACTGTTTTTT. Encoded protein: CASSEGTAKYEKLFF.

In DNA, the CDR3 is TGTGCCACCAGTCGGGGGCCCGGAAACACCATATATTTT. Translation gives CATSRGPGNTIYF. The genes are TRBV24-1 and TRBJ1-3, with D possibly being TRBD1 (6 bases). The CDR3 totals 13 residues. In germline, CDR1 is KGHDR, CDR2 SFDVKD. Trimming stripped 6 bases from V and 4 bases from J, with 9 bases between.

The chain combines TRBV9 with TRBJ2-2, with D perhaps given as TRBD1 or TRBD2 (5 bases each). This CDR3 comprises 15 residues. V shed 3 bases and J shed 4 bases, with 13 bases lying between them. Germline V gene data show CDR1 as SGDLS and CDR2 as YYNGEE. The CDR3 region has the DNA TGTGCCAGCAGCGCTGGGACGGCCCTCACCGGGGAGCTGTTTTTT. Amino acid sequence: CASSAGTALTGELFF.

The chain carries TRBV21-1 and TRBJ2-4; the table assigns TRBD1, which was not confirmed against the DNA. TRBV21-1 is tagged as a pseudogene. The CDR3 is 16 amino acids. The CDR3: CASSNRGGSGKNIQYF. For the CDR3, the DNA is TGTGCCAGCAGCAATAGAGGGGGCTCTGGCAAAAACATTCAGTACTTC.

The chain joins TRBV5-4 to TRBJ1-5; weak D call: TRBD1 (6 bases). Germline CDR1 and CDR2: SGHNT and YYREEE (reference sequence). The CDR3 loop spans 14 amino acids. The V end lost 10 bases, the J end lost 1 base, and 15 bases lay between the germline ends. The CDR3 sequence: CAWGGQRSNQPQHF. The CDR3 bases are TGTGCCTGGGGGGGGCAGAGAAGCAATCAGCCCCAGCATTTT.

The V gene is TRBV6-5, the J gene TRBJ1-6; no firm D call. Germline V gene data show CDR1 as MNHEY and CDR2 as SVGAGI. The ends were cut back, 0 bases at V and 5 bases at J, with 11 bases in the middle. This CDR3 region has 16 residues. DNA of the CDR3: TGTGCCAGCAGTTACTCCGGGCCCAGGAATAATTCACCCCTCCACTTT. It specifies CASSYSGPRNNSPLHF.

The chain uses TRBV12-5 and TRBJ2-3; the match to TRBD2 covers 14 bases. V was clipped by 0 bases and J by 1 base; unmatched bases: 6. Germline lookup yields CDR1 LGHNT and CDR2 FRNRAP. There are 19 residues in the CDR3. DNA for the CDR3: TGTGCTAGTGGTTTGGTACTCGGACTAGCGGGAGGTCGCACAGATACGCAGTATTTT. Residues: CASGLVLGLAGGRTDTQYF. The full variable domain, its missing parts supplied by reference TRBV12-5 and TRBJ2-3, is DARVTQTPRHKVTEMGQEVTMRCQPILGHNTVFWYRQTMMQGLELLAYFRNRAPLDDSGMPKDRFSAEMPDATLATLKIQPSEPRDSAVYFCASGLVLGLAGGRTDTQYFGPGTRLTVL.

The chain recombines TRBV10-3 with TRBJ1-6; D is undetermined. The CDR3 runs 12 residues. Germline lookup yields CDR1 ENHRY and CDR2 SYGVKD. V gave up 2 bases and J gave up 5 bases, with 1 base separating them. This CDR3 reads CAISENNSPLHF. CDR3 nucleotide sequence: TGTGCCATCAGTGAGAATAATTCACCCCTCCACTTT.

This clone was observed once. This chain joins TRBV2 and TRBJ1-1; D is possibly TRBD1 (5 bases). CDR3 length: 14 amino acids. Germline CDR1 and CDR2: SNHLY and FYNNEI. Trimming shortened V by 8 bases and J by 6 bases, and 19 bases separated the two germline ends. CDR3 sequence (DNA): TGTGCCAGCCGGGATTTAGGGGTTTTGGCTGAAGCTTTCTTT. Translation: CASRDLGVLAEAFF. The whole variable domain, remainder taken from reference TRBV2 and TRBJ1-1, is EPEVTQTPSHQVTQMGQEVILRCVPISNHLYFYWYRQILGQKVEFLVSFYNNEISEKSEIFDDQFSVERPDGSNFTLKIRSTKLEDSAMYFCASRDLGVLAEAFFGQGTRLTVV.

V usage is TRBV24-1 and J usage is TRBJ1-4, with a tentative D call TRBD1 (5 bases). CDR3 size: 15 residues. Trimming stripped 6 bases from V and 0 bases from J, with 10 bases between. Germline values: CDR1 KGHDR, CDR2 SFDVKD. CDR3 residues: CATSPGGTTNEKLFF. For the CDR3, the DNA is TGTGCCACCAGTCCGGGGGGGACAACTAATGAAAAACTGTTTTTT.

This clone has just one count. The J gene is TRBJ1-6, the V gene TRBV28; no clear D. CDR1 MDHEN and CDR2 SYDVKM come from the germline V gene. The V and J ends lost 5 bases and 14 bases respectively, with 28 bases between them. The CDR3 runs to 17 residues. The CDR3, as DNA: TGTGCCAGCAGTCTCCCCGACTTCGACTCCCCTATAGCAGCCCTCCACTTT. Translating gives CASSLPDFDSPIAALHF.

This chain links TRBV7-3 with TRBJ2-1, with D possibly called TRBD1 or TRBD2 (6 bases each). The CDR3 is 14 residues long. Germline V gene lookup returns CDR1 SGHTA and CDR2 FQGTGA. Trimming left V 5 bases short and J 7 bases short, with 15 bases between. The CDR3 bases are TGTGCCAGCAGCCCCCAGGGGACTTGGAATGAGCAGTTCTTC. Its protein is CASSPQGTWNEQFF.

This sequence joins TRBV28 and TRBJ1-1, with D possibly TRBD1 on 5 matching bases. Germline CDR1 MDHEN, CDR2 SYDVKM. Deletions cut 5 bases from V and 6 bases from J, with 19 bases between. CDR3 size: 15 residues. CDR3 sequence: CASSSQGRRRSEAFF. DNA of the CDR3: TGTGCCAGCAGTAGTCAGGGACGTAGAAGGTCTGAAGCTTTCTTT.

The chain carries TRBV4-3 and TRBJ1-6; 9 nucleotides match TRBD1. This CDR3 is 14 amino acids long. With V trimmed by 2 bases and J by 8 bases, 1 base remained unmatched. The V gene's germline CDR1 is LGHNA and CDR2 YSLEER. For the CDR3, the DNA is TGCGCCAGCAGCCAAACAGGGGGCGATTCACCCCTCCACTTT. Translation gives CASSQTGGDSPLHF.

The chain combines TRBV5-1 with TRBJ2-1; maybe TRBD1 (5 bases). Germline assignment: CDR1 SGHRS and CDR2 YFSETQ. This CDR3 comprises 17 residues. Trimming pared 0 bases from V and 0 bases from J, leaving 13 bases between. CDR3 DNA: TGCGCCAGCAGCTTGGGAGCAGGGTCGGGCTCCTACAATGAGCAGTTCTTC. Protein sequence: CASSLGAGSGSYNEQFF.

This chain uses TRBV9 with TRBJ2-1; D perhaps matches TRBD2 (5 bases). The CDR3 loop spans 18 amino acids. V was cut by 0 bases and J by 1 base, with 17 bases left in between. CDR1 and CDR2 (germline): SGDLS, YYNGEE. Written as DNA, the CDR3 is TGTGCCAGCAGCGTAGCTGGACTCGTCCAAAGGTCCTACAATGAGCAGTTCTTC. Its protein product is CASSVAGLVQRSYNEQFF.

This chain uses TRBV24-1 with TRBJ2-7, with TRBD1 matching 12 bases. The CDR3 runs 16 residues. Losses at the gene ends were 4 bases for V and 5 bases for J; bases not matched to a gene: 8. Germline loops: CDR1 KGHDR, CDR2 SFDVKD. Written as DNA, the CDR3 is TGTGCCACCAGTGAGCATGGGACAGGGGGCTTTAACGAGCAGTACTTC. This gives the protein CATSEHGTGGFNEQYF.

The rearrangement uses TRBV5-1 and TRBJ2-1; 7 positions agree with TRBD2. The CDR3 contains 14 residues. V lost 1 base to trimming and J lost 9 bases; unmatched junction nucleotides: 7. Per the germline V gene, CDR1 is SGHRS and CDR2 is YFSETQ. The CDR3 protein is CASSLYDPGGEQFF. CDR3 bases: TGCGCCAGCAGCTTGTACGACCCGGGGGGTGAGCAGTTCTTC. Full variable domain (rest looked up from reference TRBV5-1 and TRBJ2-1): KAGVTQTPRYLIKTRGQQVTLSCSPISGHRSVSWYQQTPGQGLQFLFEYFSETQRNKGNFPGRFSGRQFSNSRSEMNVSTLELGDSALYLCASSLYDPGGEQFFGPGTRLTVL.